The next 22 T cell receptor beta chains were all read from a single sample in a study of blood T cell repertoires in COVID-19. Libraries were prepared by immunoSEQ multiplex PCR; TCRdb keeps only in-frame clonotypes and omits some of them. The sample has hundreds of thousands of clones, 70% to 90% seen once. Sequencing was done on a sample of peripheral blood. The source is a woman in her sixties or seventies with COVID-19, enrolled during active disease.

The chain couples TRBV5-1 to TRBJ2-2, with TRBD1 matching 7 bases. The germline V gene encodes CDR1 SGHRS and CDR2 YFSETQ. After removal of 4 bases from V and 5 bases from J, the junction contained 5 bases not matched to a gene. This CDR3 is 14 amino acids long. The CDR3 reads CASSASQGTGELFF. The CDR3 region has the DNA TGCGCCAGCAGCGCGTCACAGGGGACCGGGGAGCTGTTTTTT.

This chain links TRBV7-3 with TRBJ2-2; D uncertain. CDR1 is SGHTA, CDR2 FQGTGA, per germline. V was trimmed by 6 bases and J by 6 bases, leaving 11 bases between them. The CDR3 is 13 amino acids. CDR3 sequence (DNA): TGTGCCAGCAGGCTGGATGACTCCGGGGAGCTGTTTTTT. Translated: CASRLDDSGELFF.

The chain employs TRBV28 and TRBJ1-4; unclear D gene. Trimming left V 7 bases short and J 8 bases short, with 11 bases between. This CDR3 region has 12 residues. Germline V gene sequence: CDR1 MDHEN, CDR2 SYDVKM. Written as DNA, the CDR3 is TGTGCCAGCACCTTCAGAGGGGAAAAACTGTTTTTT. Translation: CASTFRGEKLFF. Complete variable domain (other parts from reference TRBV28 and TRBJ1-4): DVKVTQSSRYLVKRTGEKVFLECVQDMDHENMFWYRQDPGLGLRLIYFSYDVKMKEKGDIPEGYSVSREKKERFSLILESASTNQTSMYLCASTFRGEKLFFGSGTQLSVL.

The chain couples TRBV2 to TRBJ2-3; 9 bases fit TRBD1. This CDR3 has 14 amino acids. CDR1 SNHLY and CDR2 FYNNEI come from the germline V gene. V lost 3 bases to trimming and J lost 6 bases; unmatched junction nucleotides: 4. The CDR3: CASSDTGGSDTQYF. The CDR3 DNA sequence: TGTGCCAGCAGTGATACAGGGGGCTCTGATACGCAGTATTTT.

This clone was found a few times. This rearrangement joins TRBV11-2 to TRBJ1-3, with D hard to call. Germline lookup yields CDR1 SGHAT and CDR2 FQNNGV. With 5 bases removed from V and 8 bases from J, the gap between germline ends came to 13 bases. This CDR3 spans 13 amino acids. CDR3 sequence: CASSPPGVDTIYF. CDR3 bases: TGTGCCAGCAGCCCGCCCGGGGTTGACACCATATATTTT.

The V and J genes are TRBV25-1 and TRBJ1-1, with a tentative D call TRBD1 (5 bases). Germline loops: CDR1 MGHDK, CDR2 SYGVNS. The CDR3 is 16 residues long. Trimming shortened V by 8 bases and J by 5 bases, and 24 bases separated the two germline ends. CDR3 residues: CASDKTPQGRKTEAFF. The CDR3 region has the DNA TGTGCCAGCGACAAAACGCCCCAGGGTCGTAAAACTGAAGCTTTCTTT.

At least ten counts were recorded for this clone. The chain employs TRBV28 and TRBJ1-2, with D tentatively TRBD1 (6 bases). V was pared by 7 bases and J by 3 bases, with 9 bases between. This CDR3 is 12 amino acids long. From germline, CDR1 is MDHEN and CDR2 SYDVKM. This CDR3 is CASTPGDYGYTF. The CDR3 DNA is TGTGCCAGCACCCCAGGGGACTATGGCTACACCTTC.

This clone was counted once. The chain recombines TRBV11-3 with TRBJ1-3; D uncertain. Germline CDR1 and CDR2: SGHNT and YENEEA. The CDR3 has 15 residues. V was cut by 3 bases and J by 0 bases, with 9 bases left in between. This CDR3 reads CASSLDGSSGNTIYF. CDR3 nucleotides: TGTGCCAGCAGCTTGGACGGGAGCTCTGGAAACACCATATATTTT. Full variable domain (outside the CDR3, taken from reference TRBV11-3 and TRBJ1-3): EAGVVQSPRYKIIEKKQPVAFWCNPISGHNTLYWYLQNLGQGPELLIRYENEEAVDDSQLPKDRFSAERLKGVDSTLKIQPAELGDSAVYLCASSLDGSSGNTIYFGEGSWLTVV.

This clone was seen just once. The chain couples TRBV2 to TRBJ2-2; a weak D match, TRBD2 (6 bases). V lost 1 base and J 1 base, leaving 7 bases between the germline ends. The CDR3 consists of 15 residues. Per the germline V gene, CDR1 is SNHLY and CDR2 is FYNNEI. The CDR3 loop reads CASSEGRGNTGELFF. The CDR3 nucleotides read TGTGCCAGCAGTGAAGGGCGGGGGAACACCGGGGAGCTGTTTTTT. The entire variable domain, with the rest obtained from reference TRBV2 and TRBJ2-2, is as follows: EPEVTQTPSHQVTQMGQEVILRCVPISNHLYFYWYRQILGQKVEFLVSFYNNEISEKSEIFDDQFSVERPDGSNFTLKIRSTKLEDSAMYFCASSEGRGNTGELFFGEGSRLTVL.

This chain connects TRBV12-3 or TRBV12-4 to TRBJ2-7; no clear D gene. The CDR3 consists of 13 residues. The V and J ends lost 3 bases and 2 bases respectively, with 8 bases between them. CDR3 in amino acids: CASSLGRAYEQYF. The CDR3 DNA is TGTGCCAGCAGTTTGGGCCGAGCCTACGAGCAGTACTTC.

J is TRBJ1-2 and V is TRBV7-2; 8 nucleotides align to TRBD1. The CDR3 is 15 amino acids. With V trimmed by 5 bases and J by 3 bases, 8 bases remained unmatched. Germline V gives CDR1 SGHTA, CDR2 FQGNSA. The CDR3: CASSTPDRGDYGYTF. In nucleotides, the CDR3 is TGTGCCAGCAGCACCCCTGACAGGGGCGACTATGGCTACACCTTC. The whole variable domain, remainder taken from reference TRBV7-2 and TRBJ1-2, is GAGVSQSPSNKVTEKGKDVELRCDPISGHTALYWYRQSLGQGLEFLIYFQGNSAPDKSGLPSDRFSAERTGGSVSTLTIQRTQQEDSAVYLCASSTPDRGDYGYTFGSGTRLTVV.

The chain combines TRBV30 with TRBJ1-6; D gene unclear. Germline V gene data show CDR1 as GTSNPN and CDR2 as SVGIG (reference sequence). V gave up 2 bases and J gave up 0 bases, with 14 bases separating them. The CDR3 is 17 amino acids. CDR3 region: CAWSRGHGSSYNSPLHF. The DNA of the CDR3 is TGTGCCTGGAGTCGCGGCCACGGGAGCTCCTATAATTCACCCCTCCACTTT.

This clone was detected only once. The chain uses TRBV5-1 and TRBJ1-1; possible D gene TRBD1, 6 bases. From germline, CDR1 is SGHRS and CDR2 YFSETQ. V dropped 4 bases and J dropped 4 bases, with 17 bases sitting between them. The CDR3 length is 15 residues. The DNA for the CDR3 is TGCGCCAGCAGCCCCTCGCCGGCAGGGGCCACTGAAGCTTTCTTT. Protein product: CASSPSPAGATEAFF.

This chain joins TRBV10-3 and TRBJ2-5; 8 nucleotides line up with TRBD1. Germline CDR1 is ENHRY and CDR2 is SYGVKD. The CDR3 runs 14 residues. With V trimmed by 6 bases and J by 4 bases, 7 bases remained unmatched. This CDR3 reads CAIRPQGAGETQYF. The CDR3 DNA reads as TGTGCCATCAGACCCCAGGGGGCGGGAGAGACCCAGTACTTC.

The rearrangement joins TRBV6-1 to TRBJ2-7; D is ambiguous. Germline CDR1 reads MNHNS; CDR2 reads SASEGT. CDR3 size: 14 residues. V was clipped by 2 bases and J by 1 base, with 9 bases between them. CDR3 region: CASSEWLVSYEQYF. CDR3 sequence (DNA): TGTGCCAGCAGTGAATGGCTAGTATCCTACGAGCAGTACTTC.

The chain employs TRBV20-1 and TRBJ1-2; D gene unclear. The CDR3 loop spans 11 amino acids. V shed 0 bases and J shed 7 bases, with 6 bases lying between them. The germline gives CDR1 DFQATT, CDR2 SNEGSKA (reference sequence). In DNA, the CDR3 is TGCAGTGCTAGAGATCGTAGTGGCTACACCTTC. Translating gives CSARDRSGYTF.

The V call is TRBV2, the J call TRBJ2-2; D possibly corresponds to TRBD2 (5 bases). Trimming cost V 6 bases and J 1 base, with 9 bases left between them. CDR3 length equals 14 residues. CDR1 is SNHLY, CDR2 FYNNEI, per germline. CDR3 DNA: TGTGCCAGCAGCCTCCGGGAGAACACCGGGGAGCTGTTTTTT. Protein sequence: CASSLRENTGELFF.

The V gene is TRBV6-6, the J gene TRBJ1-5, with D possibly being TRBD1 (6 bases). V was cut by 6 bases and J by 3 bases, with 15 bases left in between. This CDR3 region has 15 residues. Per the germline V gene, CDR1 is MNHNY and CDR2 is SVGAGI (reference sequence). The DNA of the CDR3 is TGTGCCAGCAGCTACAGGACAGTAGACAATCAGCCCCAGCATTTT. This translates into CASSYRTVDNQPQHF.

This rearrangement joins TRBV15 to TRBJ2-7; a possible D gene is TRBD1 (6 bases). Looked up from germline, CDR1 is LNHNV and CDR2 is YYDKDF (reference sequence). V shed 1 base and J shed 2 bases, with 21 bases lying between them. This CDR3 has 18 amino acids. CDR3 sequence: CATSRGLIGQGNPYEQYF. CDR3 sequence (DNA): TGTGCCACCAGCAGAGGTTTGATCGGGCAGGGGAACCCCTACGAGCAGTACTTC.

J is TRBJ2-3 and V is TRBV3-1 (or the pseudogene TRBV3-2); 7 nucleotides align to TRBD2. This CDR3 spans 13 amino acids. In germline, CDR1 is LGHDT, CDR2 YNNKEL (reference sequence). Trimming cost V 4 bases and J 5 bases; bases outside gene matches: 3. CDR3 in amino acids: CASSRGGEDTQYF. The CDR3 DNA is TGTGCCAGCAGCCGGGGGGGGGAAGATACGCAGTATTTT.

The J gene is TRBJ2-7, the V gene TRBV24-1; 9 bases agree with TRBD1. Losses at the gene ends were 4 bases for V and 1 base for J; bases not matched to a gene: 4. This CDR3 spans 15 amino acids. CDR1 is KGHDR and CDR2 is SFDVKD in the germline V gene. CDR3 residues: CATSDPGTGSYEQYF. The CDR3 DNA reads TGTGCCACCAGTGACCCCGGGACAGGGTCCTACGAGCAGTACTTC.

V is TRBV28 and J is TRBJ1-5, with 7 bases matching TRBD1. Germline CDR1 and CDR2: MDHEN and SYDVKM. V lost 5 bases, J lost 1 base, and 2 bases stayed unmatched. The CDR3 has 14 residues. In nucleotides, the CDR3 is TGTGCCAGCAGTAAAGGGGGCAGCAATCAGCCCCAGCATTTT. Its translation is CASSKGGSNQPQHF. Filled out from reference TRBV28 and TRBJ1-5, the complete variable domain reads DVKVTQSSRYLVKRTGEKVFLECVQDMDHENMFWYRQDPGLGLRLIYFSYDVKMKEKGDIPEGYSVSREKKERFSLILESASTNQTSMYLCASSKGGSNQPQHFGDGTRLSIL.